This TCR beta chain emerged from a study of shared clonotypes between healthy human individuals. Study as a whole: Donors had three CD4 naive, three CD4 memory, two CD8 naive and one CD8 memory plate apiece.

In this sample, this clone turned up once. Germline loops: CDR1 LGHNA, CDR2 YNFKEQ. This CDR3 region has 15 residues. Trimming removed 0 bases at V and 2 bases at J, with 10 bases between. Profiled with immunoSEQ multiplex PCR; TCRdb holds only in-frame clones, not every one. The data contain 2 million to 3 million clones, under 95% of them singletons. Input material: naive CD4+ T cells from PBMCs. Subset meaning: CD45RA+ positively selected. V usage is TRBV4-2 and J usage is TRBJ2-5; no definite D call. The origin of this receptor is a man aged 18 to 29 in good health. Some clones in this sample may be carry-over from other donors' samples. CDR3 residues: CASSQENRRQETQYF. In DNA, the CDR3 is TGTGCCAGCAGCCAAGAGAACAGACGGCAAGAGACCCAGTACTTC.